This T cell receptor beta chain appears in the sequencing data of a study of blood T cells in healthy people across ages. Study results and limitations: Percentage of naive T cells showed a strong correlation with TCR beta diversity.

With a J-beta primer mix and a sample-barcoded 5' primer, a second PCR ran roughly 6 to 12 cycles. Each of the cDNA molecules was tagged by a template-switch adaptor with 12 random nucleotides. Any given sample supplied a minimum of 2.5 million CDR3-containing paired-end reads. Using its own MiXCR run on the 5' RACE reads, TCRdb lists one record per CDR3 protein. The data show some 710,000 distinct CDR3 sequences, around half seen once. V was cut by 1 base and J by 6 bases, with 13 bases left in between. Germline CDR1 SEHNR, CDR2 FQNEAQ (reference sequence). CDR3 length: 14 amino acids. Caucasian individuals from Russia who were healthy and aged roughly 6 to 95 acted as donors. This clonotype was found a few times. As yet, its antigen is unknown.

The rearrangement joins TRBV7-9 to TRBJ2-7; D remains unclear. The source of this sequence is a man older than 75 in good health. The sample consisted of blood. The CDR3 DNA reads TGTGCCAGCAGCTTAGAAGGCTCACGTTCCGAGCAGTACTTC. It codes for CASSLEGSRSEQYF.